Each of the 20 T cell receptor beta chains below was sequenced from the same sample in a study of T cells in Graves' hyperthyroidism and ophthalmopathy (dated by TCRdb to about 2019). Receptor amplification or capture employed multiplex PCR. Sequenced using an Illumina HiSeq 2000. The TCR beta CDR3 regions were amplified from RNA transcripts. The first round of RT-PCR for the TCR CDR3 was performed with the HTBI primer set and the Qiagen OneStep RT-PCR kit. TCRdb ran its own pipeline on the public reads, namely fastp trimming at Q25 and MiXCR clone calling, and kept in-frame beta chains. CDR3 protein sequences are deduplicated, and each keeps its most common genes and DNA. This sample has roughly 500,000 distinct CDR3 sequences in its table, and approximately 23% of those were observed once. The ten largest clones add up to about half of the sample. The specimen sequenced was blood. These receptors were collected from a woman in her seventies with Graves' ophthalmopathy.

This clonotype was seen more than once but under ten times. V and J are TRBV6-1 and TRBJ1-1, with D unclear. The ends were cut back, 3 bases at V and 4 bases at J, with 15 bases in the middle. The V gene's germline CDR1 is MNHNS and CDR2 SASEGT. This CDR3 region has 15 residues. The CDR3 DNA sequence: TGTGCCAGCAGTGACCCGGCGAGGGCGAGCACTGAAGCTTTCTTT. It translates to CASSDPARASTEAFF.

This clonotype was detected only a few times. J is TRBJ1-1 and V is TRBV18, with D tentatively TRBD1 (5 bases). Germline V CDR1 and CDR2: KGHSH, LQKENI. This CDR3 region has 14 residues. The V and J ends lost 6 bases and 4 bases respectively, with 15 bases between them. CDR3 DNA: TGTGCCAGCTCCCCCGAGGTCCAGGGCACTGAAGCTTTCTTT. It codes for CASSPEVQGTEAFF.

For this clonotype: A clone one base away is much larger, so this may be a read error. The genes are TRBV11-2 and TRBJ2-7; TRBD1 matches at 9 bases. Trimming removed 11 bases from V and 7 bases from J; junction bases left unmatched: 12. Germline CDR1 SGHAT, CDR2 FQNNGV. The CDR3 is 13 residues long. The DNA of the CDR3 is TGTGCCGCCGTTCTAACAGGGGGCAGAGAGCAGTACTTC. Translating gives CAAVLTGGREQYF. Full variable domain (remainder filled in from reference TRBV11-2 and TRBJ2-7): EAGVAQSPRYKIIEKRQSVAFWCNPISGHATLYWYQQILGQGPKLLIQFQNNGVVDDSQLPKDRFSAERLKGVDSTLKIQPAKLEDSAVYLCAAVLTGGREQYFGPGTRLTVT.

With respect to this clonotype: Being one base from a much bigger clone, this may be a read error. The chain couples TRBV12-5 to TRBJ1-1; 7 positions agree with TRBD1. V gave up 1 base and J gave up 3 bases; unmatched junction bases: 5. This CDR3 is 15 amino acids long. The V gene's germline CDR1 is LGHNT and CDR2 FRNRAP. CDR3 loop: CASGLAGQKYTEAFF. DNA of the CDR3: TGTGCTAGTGGTTTGGCGGGACAGAAATACACTGAAGCTTTCTTT.

This clonotype was seen a handful of times. The rearrangement uses TRBV29-1 and TRBJ1-2; 8 positions agree with TRBD1. CDR1 and CDR2 (germline): SQVTM, ANQGSEA. V dropped 6 bases and J dropped 8; count of bases not matched to a gene: 17. This CDR3 contains 15 residues. CDR3 sequence reads: CSVQKDRGDRRGYTF. For the CDR3, the DNA is TGCAGCGTCCAAAAGGATCGGGGGGACAGGAGGGGCTACACCTTC.

This clonotype was observed many times. The chain uses TRBV7-2 and TRBJ2-1; TRBD2 matches at 8 bases. The V segment lost 7 bases and the J segment 1 base; nucleotides outside the gene matches: 3. The CDR3 is 14 residues long. Germline lookup yields CDR1 SGHTA and CDR2 FQGNSA. CDR3 sequence (DNA): TGTGCCAGCAAGGTAGCGGGATCCTACAATGAGCAGTTCTTC. It specifies CASKVAGSYNEQFF. Full variable domain (missing parts from reference TRBV7-2 and TRBJ2-1): GAGVSQSPSNKVTEKGKDVELRCDPISGHTALYWYRQSLGQGLEFLIYFQGNSAPDKSGLPSDRFSAERTGGSVSTLTIQRTQQEDSAVYLCASKVAGSYNEQFFGPGTRLTVL.

This clonotype has a count of ten or more. The J gene is TRBJ1-2, the V gene TRBV2; no clear D. Trimming shortened V by 4 bases and J by 8 bases, and 14 bases separated the two germline ends. The CDR3 is 13 residues long. In germline, CDR1 is SNHLY, CDR2 FYNNEI. CDR3 amino acids: CASSVKAGGGYTF. The DNA for the CDR3 is TGTGCCAGCAGTGTGAAGGCCGGAGGGGGCTACACCTTC.

This clonotype showed up many times. The rearrangement uses TRBV6-5 and TRBJ1-1; D unclear. The CDR3 totals 14 residues. Germline V gene sequence: CDR1 MNHEY, CDR2 SVGAGI. With 0 bases removed from V and 1 base from J, the gap between germline ends came to 6 bases. CDR3 loop: CASSYSWPNTEAFF. The CDR3 DNA is TGTGCCAGCAGTTACTCCTGGCCGAACACTGAAGCTTTCTTT.

This clonotype was found many times. The chain combines TRBV7-2 with TRBJ2-3; unclear D gene. The CDR3 covers 14 residues. The V end was cut by 2 bases, the J end by 0 bases, with 6 bases between. CDR1 is SGHTA and CDR2 is FQGNSA in the germline V gene. The CDR3 sequence: CASSLIISTDTQYF. The CDR3 DNA sequence: TGTGCCAGCAGCTTAATAATTAGCACAGATACGCAGTATTTT.

J is TRBJ2-7 and V is TRBV5-8; 9 nucleotides align to TRBD1. V lost 5 bases and J lost 7; bases outside the gene matches: 13. This CDR3 contains 15 residues. The germline V gene encodes CDR1 SGHTS and CDR2 YDEGEE. The CDR3 coding sequence is TGTGCCAGCAGAACACCGGGACAGGGATCTGGGGAGCAGTACTTC. Amino acid sequence: CASRTPGQGSGEQYF.

This clonotype was seen a few times. V gene TRBV28 combines with J gene TRBJ1-5; the match to TRBD1 covers 10 bases. Germline CDR1 MDHEN, CDR2 SYDVKM. Unmatched junction bases numbered 8, after V lost 8 bases and J lost 4 bases. The CDR3 is 15 residues long. The CDR3 sequence: CASLEPGQGNQPQHF. The DNA of the CDR3 is TGTGCCAGCCTTGAACCGGGACAGGGGAATCAGCCCCAGCATTTT.

This clonotype was recorded many times. The V gene is TRBV6-5, the J gene TRBJ1-6, with TRBD1 as a possible D gene (6 bases). This CDR3 is built from 17 residues. Trimming pared 0 bases from V and 0 bases from J, leaving 9 bases between. Germline CDR1 reads MNHEY; CDR2 reads SVGAGI. CDR3 residues: CASSYSRGGSYNSPLHF. The CDR3 bases are TGTGCCAGCAGTTACTCGAGGGGGGGCTCCTATAATTCACCCCTCCACTTT.

This clonotype has more than one count but fewer than ten. The V call is TRBV3-1, the J call TRBJ2-7; 12 nucleotides agree with TRBD2. J lost 4 bases, V lost 3 bases, and 10 bases had no gene match. The CDR3 loop spans 17 amino acids. CDR1 is LGHDT and CDR2 is YNNKEL in the germline V gene (reference sequence). CDR3 DNA sequence: TGTGCCAGCAGCCAGTACGCAGCTAGCGGGAGGGAGTACGAGCAGTACTTC. Its protein product is CASSQYAASGREYEQYF.

The rearrangement joins TRBV24-1 to TRBJ1-5, with 9 bases lining up with TRBD1. The CDR3 extends over 17 amino acids. Germline V gives CDR1 KGHDR, CDR2 SFDVKD. J was trimmed by 6 bases and V by 10 bases; bases with no gene match: 18. CDR3: CATQDVQTGTGSQPQHF. The DNA of the CDR3 is TGTGCCACACAAGATGTACAAACCGGGACAGGGAGTCAGCCCCAGCATTTT.

Turning to this clonotype: Sequence at one end of the junction differs from germline and may be a read error. V usage is TRBV28 and J usage is TRBJ2-3; 9 bases agree with TRBD1. Germline V gene lookup returns CDR1 MDHEN and CDR2 SYDVKM. The CDR3 covers 16 residues. In DNA, the CDR3 is TGCGCCAGCAGCCAAGATTGGACAGGGGCCACAGATACGCAGTATTTT. It translates to CASSQDWTGATDTQYF. The complete variable domain, with remaining parts taken from reference TRBV28 and TRBJ2-3, reads DVKVTQSSRYLVKRTGEKVFLECVQDMDHENMFWYRQDPGLGLRLIYFSYDVKMKEKGDIPEGYSVSREKKERFSLILESASTNQTSMYLCASSQDWTGATDTQYFGPGTRLTVL.

The sample holds a few counts of this clonotype. The chain uses TRBV20-1 and TRBJ2-2, with 13 bases that match TRBD2. Germline CDR1 reads DFQATT; CDR2 reads SNEGSKA (reference sequence). This CDR3 is 19 amino acids long. With 0 bases clipped from V and 6 bases from J, the junction kept 13 bases outside the gene matches. CDR3 nucleotides: TGCAGTGCTAGAGACGAATGGAGGACTAGCGGGAGTAGGGCCGGGGAGCTGTTTTTT. Its protein is CSARDEWRTSGSRAGELFF.

This clonotype was recorded a few times. This chain links TRBV12-3 or TRBV12-4 with TRBJ2-7; 9 nucleotides agree with TRBD2. V dropped 5 bases and J dropped 0; count of bases not matched to a gene: 5. The CDR3 runs to 15 residues. The CDR3 loop is CASSDGLASSYEQYF. CDR3 nucleotide sequence: TGTGCCAGCAGTGATGGACTAGCGAGCTCCTACGAGCAGTACTTC.

The rearrangement uses TRBV7-9 and TRBJ1-4; 9 nucleotides align to TRBD1. Trimming took 4 bases from V and 5 from J; bases not matched to a gene: 11. CDR3 length equals 17 residues. Germline CDR1 is SEHNR and CDR2 is FQNEAQ (reference sequence). The DNA for the CDR3 is TGTGCCAGCAGCTGGGGGCTACAGACAGGGGGGAATGAAAAACTGTTTTTT. This translates into CASSWGLQTGGNEKLFF.

The chain employs TRBV19 and TRBJ2-7; perhaps TRBD2 as D (6 bases). Trimming cost V 5 bases and J 6 bases, with 14 bases left between them. This CDR3 spans 13 amino acids. Germline CDR1 reads LNHDA; CDR2 reads SQIVND (reference sequence). The CDR3 region has the DNA TGTGCCAGTAGTGAGAGGAGGGCCGGCGAGCAGTACTTC. This encodes CASSERRAGEQYF.

This clonotype has only a few counts. The chain employs TRBV15 and TRBJ1-2; D is undetermined. Looked up from germline, CDR1 is LNHNV and CDR2 is YYDKDF (reference sequence). V lost 0 bases and J 7 bases, leaving 9 bases between the germline ends. The CDR3 has 13 residues. CDR3 coding DNA: TGTGCCACCAGCAGAGAGGGAGCCGGTGGCTACACCTTC. It is translated as CATSREGAGGYTF.